The next 32 T cell receptor beta chains were all read from a single sample in a study of T cell repertoires in cytomegalovirus infection. These receptors are not linked to any known antigen. A single record per CDR3 protein comes from TCRdb applying MiXCR to the reads. In the table there are some 54,000 distinct CDR3 sequences, around 20% of which are singletons. The sequences come from CD8+ T cells from cultured PBMCs, collected from culture after CMV antigen stimulation. The receptors derive from a human donor in good health (CMV status not recorded). Some clones in this sample may be carry-over from other donors' samples.

This clonotype was detected only once. V usage is TRBV13 and J usage is TRBJ2-2; the D is unclear. Germline V gene sequence: CDR1 PRHDT, CDR2 FYEKMQ (reference sequence). V lost 0 bases, J lost 4 bases, and 9 bases lay in between. The CDR3 has 15 amino acids. This chain's CDR3 is CASSLGSDFTGELFF. In nucleotides, the CDR3 is TGTGCCAGCAGCTTAGGCTCCGACTTCACCGGGGAGCTGTTTTTT.

V gene TRBV7-6 combines with J gene TRBJ2-1, with TRBD1 identical over 7 bases. Germline loops: CDR1 SGHVS, CDR2 FNYEAQ. The CDR3 length is 16 residues. V shed 5 bases and J 3 bases; nucleotides not matched to a gene: 10. The CDR3 sequence: CASSLHLGQNYNEQFF. The DNA for the CDR3 is TGTGCCAGCAGCCTACATCTGGGACAGAACTACAATGAGCAGTTCTTC.

This clonotype was recorded at least ten times. The chain employs TRBV28 and TRBJ1-5; 7 bases map to TRBD1. The germline gives CDR1 MDHEN, CDR2 SYDVKM. CDR3 length equals 16 residues. V gave up 5 bases and J gave up 5 bases; unmatched junction bases: 12. CDR3 residues: CASSLPWTGGDQPQHF. CDR3 DNA: TGTGCCAGCAGTCTACCCTGGACAGGCGGGGATCAGCCCCAGCATTTT.

In its sample, this clonotype was seen a few times. The genes are TRBV7-2 and TRBJ1-5; possibly TRBD1 for D (5 bases). This CDR3 spans 15 amino acids. Germline CDR1 is SGHTA and CDR2 is FQGNSA. The ends were cut back, 1 base at V and 1 base at J, with 8 bases in the middle. The CDR3 is CASSLDGGSNQPQHF. For the CDR3, the DNA is TGTGCCAGCAGCTTAGACGGGGGAAGCAATCAGCCCCAGCATTTT. Looking up the rest from reference TRBV7-2 and TRBJ1-5 gives the full variable domain: GAGVSQSPSNKVTEKGKDVELRCDPISGHTALYWYRQSLGQGLEFLIYFQGNSAPDKSGLPSDRFSAERTGGSVSTLTIQRTQQEDSAVYLCASSLDGGSNQPQHFGDGTRLSIL.

The CDR3 bases are TGTGCCAGCAGCTCCAGTACAAACTATGGCTACACCTTC. Translated, it gives CASSSSTNYGYTF. The chain joins TRBV7-2 to TRBJ1-2; D is unresolved. This CDR3 spans 13 amino acids. Germline values: CDR1 SGHTA, CDR2 FQGNSA. V was trimmed by 4 bases and J by 2 bases, leaving 8 bases between them.

In this sample, this clonotype turned up a few times. V is TRBV6-1 and J is TRBJ2-5; the D gene is possibly TRBD1 (5 bases). This CDR3 is built from 15 residues. The germline V and J ends were trimmed by 6 bases and 2 bases, with 16 bases remaining between them. The germline V gene encodes CDR1 MNHNS and CDR2 SASEGT. CDR3 protein: CASRTSRQNQETQYF. In DNA, the CDR3 is TGTGCCAGCAGAACCTCTCGACAGAATCAAGAGACCCAGTACTTC.

The gene calls are TRBV13 and TRBJ2-5; tentative D call: TRBD1 (6 bases). Germline V gene lookup returns CDR1 PRHDT and CDR2 FYEKMQ (reference sequence). The V end lost 4 bases, the J end lost 5 bases, and 11 bases lay between the germline ends. This CDR3 spans 13 amino acids. This CDR3 reads CASSSQGGETQYF. CDR3 sequence (DNA): TGTGCCAGCAGCTCACAGGGCGGGGAGACCCAGTACTTC.

This clonotype occurred a few times. CDR3 DNA sequence: TGTGCCAGCAGCTTCTACCAGGGGCAGAGGACTGAAGCTTTCTTT. Its protein is CASSFYQGQRTEAFF. The chain carries TRBV7-9 and TRBJ1-1; D perhaps matches TRBD1 (6 bases). The V gene's germline CDR1 is SEHNR and CDR2 FQNEAQ (reference sequence). The CDR3 spans 15 residues. Trimming pared 3 bases from V and 5 bases from J, leaving 16 bases between.

The chain couples TRBV6-2 or TRBV6-3 to TRBJ1-1; 9 nucleotides line up with TRBD1. CDR1 and CDR2 from the germline V gene are MNHEY and SVGEGT. V shed 2 bases and J 1 base; nucleotides not matched to a gene: 2. The CDR3 runs 15 residues. The CDR3 region is CASSYHRGQNTEAFF. Written as DNA, the CDR3 is TGTGCCAGCAGTTACCACAGGGGGCAGAACACTGAAGCTTTCTTT.

The J gene is TRBJ1-5, the V gene TRBV6-2 or TRBV6-3, with D uncertain. CDR3 length: 15 amino acids. CDR1 and CDR2 from the germline V gene are MNHEY and SVGEGT. Deletions cut 11 bases from V and 5 bases from J, with 22 bases between. The CDR3 sequence: CARTEGPGLYQPQHF. The CDR3 nucleotides read TGTGCCCGCACCGAGGGCCCGGGTCTTTATCAGCCCCAGCATTTT.

The CDR3: CSASPGTETQYF. Written as DNA, the CDR3 is TGCAGTGCTAGTCCCGGGACAGAGACCCAGTACTTC. The chain recombines TRBV20-1 with TRBJ2-5, with D perhaps given as TRBD1 or TRBD2 (5 bases each). With 3 bases removed from V and 4 bases from J, the gap between germline ends came to 9 bases. In germline, CDR1 is DFQATT, CDR2 SNEGSKA (reference sequence). This CDR3 contains 12 residues.

This clonotype occurred a few times. The V and J genes are TRBV12-3 or TRBV12-4 and TRBJ2-7; TRBD1 agrees at 10 bases. There are 13 residues in the CDR3. Trimming cost V 6 bases and J 7 bases; bases outside gene matches: 6. The CDR3 DNA reads as TGTGCCAGCAGGACAGGGGGCCGTTTGGAGCAGTACTTC. Encoded protein: CASRTGGRLEQYF.

Only a few counts were recorded for this clonotype. CDR3 protein: CASSEWGLGNTGELFF. In DNA form, the CDR3 reads TGTGCCAGCAGTGAATGGGGGCTGGGTAACACCGGGGAGCTGTTTTTT. V usage is TRBV6-1 and J usage is TRBJ2-2; D is perhaps TRBD1 (6 bases). Trimming stripped 2 bases from V and 2 bases from J, with 12 bases between. The length of the CDR3 is 16 residues. The germline V gene has CDR1 MNHNS and CDR2 SASEGT.

This clonotype was observed a few times. CDR3 DNA sequence: TGTGCCAGCAGCCAATTGGCCCAGGGTAGCTCACCCCTCCACTTT. This codes for CASSQLAQGSSPLHF. The V call is TRBV7-2, the J call TRBJ1-6, with D perhaps TRBD1 (5 bases). V dropped 5 bases and J dropped 10 bases, with 18 bases sitting between them. From germline, CDR1 is SGHTA and CDR2 FQGNSA. This CDR3 region has 15 residues.

The chain combines TRBV7-8 with TRBJ2-3; 11 nucleotides line up with TRBD2. CDR3 size: 17 residues. The trim removed 5 bases at V and 3 bases at J, leaving 10 bases unmatched. Per the germline V gene, CDR1 is SGHVS and CDR2 is FQNEAQ. CDR3 coding DNA: TGTGCCAGCAGCCCCTTAGCGGGGGGGAGTGCTACAGATACGCAGTATTTT. Protein: CASSPLAGGSATDTQYF.

This clonotype was seen a few times. CDR3 sequence (DNA): TGTGCCAGCAGTCTTGGACTGGTCTACGAGCAGTACTTC. Amino acid sequence: CASSLGLVYEQYF. The chain joins TRBV6-2 or TRBV6-3 to TRBJ2-7; D may be TRBD2 (5 bases). V was cut by 5 bases and J by 3 bases, with 11 bases left in between. Germline CDR1 is MNHEY and CDR2 is SVGEGT. This CDR3 is built from 13 residues.

This clonotype has more than one count but fewer than ten. The chain is built from TRBV5-6 and TRBJ2-7; perhaps TRBD1 as D (6 bases). Germline loops: CDR1 SGHDT, CDR2 YYEEEE. With 1 base removed from V and 2 bases from J, the gap between germline ends came to 25 bases. This CDR3 has 19 residues. The CDR3 spells CASSLRPAAPTGRPYEQYF. The CDR3 bases are TGTGCCAGCAGCTTGAGACCCGCAGCCCCTACAGGGCGCCCCTACGAGCAGTACTTC.

The rearrangement joins TRBV6-1 to TRBJ2-7, with TRBD2 matching 7 bases. CDR3 size: 14 residues. Germline CDR1 and CDR2: MNHNS and SASEGT. J gave up 4 bases and V 10 bases, and 13 bases lay outside the gene matches. CDR3 in amino acids: CATRRGAGDYEQYF. The DNA of the CDR3 is TGTGCCACCCGGAGAGGGGCGGGGGATTACGAGCAGTACTTC.

The chain uses TRBV6-4 and TRBJ1-6; TRBD1 agrees at 12 bases. Trimming at V came to 2 bases and at J to 7 bases, leaving 0 bases not matched to a gene. Looked up from germline, CDR1 is MRHNA and CDR2 is SNTAGT. This CDR3 has 15 residues. The chain's CDR3 is CASSDGTGGNSPLHF. CDR3 bases: TGTGCCAGCAGTGACGGGACAGGGGGCAATTCACCCCTCCACTTT.

This clonotype showed up just a few times. This chain joins TRBV20-1 and TRBJ2-1; 7 bases are shared with TRBD2. The ends lost 1 base at V and 3 bases at J; junction bases unmatched: 3. The V gene's germline CDR1 is DFQATT and CDR2 SNEGSKA (reference sequence). This CDR3 is 14 amino acids long. CDR3 sequence: CSARGAGFYNEQFF. In DNA, the CDR3 is TGCAGTGCTAGAGGAGCGGGGTTCTACAATGAGCAGTTCTTC.

This clonotype occurred a few times. This chain connects TRBV7-9 to TRBJ2-4; D might be TRBD2 (5 bases). V was cut by 6 bases and J by 1 base, with 16 bases left in between. Germline V gives CDR1 SEHNR, CDR2 FQNEAQ (reference sequence). CDR3 length: 16 amino acids. The CDR3 here is CASSLGSTGAKNIQYF. The CDR3 DNA reads as TGTGCCAGCAGTCTCGGATCAACGGGGGCCAAAAACATTCAGTACTTC.

This clonotype turned up a few times. V is TRBV11-2 and J is TRBJ2-1; no clear D gene. CDR3 length equals 16 residues. V was shortened by 0 bases and J by 0 bases, with 9 bases between the two germline ends. The germline gives CDR1 SGHAT, CDR2 FQNNGV. CDR3 DNA: TGTGCCAGCAGCTTAGATCCTCAAAGCTCCTACAATGAGCAGTTCTTC. This codes for CASSLDPQSSYNEQFF.

V and J are TRBV10-3 and TRBJ2-7, with no clear D. Per germline, CDR1 ENHRY and CDR2 SYGVKD. The CDR3 length is 15 residues. V lost 5 bases to trimming and J lost 3 bases, with 17 bases between them. The CDR3 DNA is TGTGCCATCAGTCCTGAAGGGTCCCAGAACTACGAGCAGTACTTC. It codes for CAISPEGSQNYEQYF.

This clonotype was picked up a small number of times. The genes are TRBV7-8 and TRBJ1-5; 8 bases are a match to TRBD1. The CDR3 runs 15 residues. Trimming cost V 3 bases and J 4 bases; bases outside gene matches: 5. Germline CDR1 is SGHVS and CDR2 is FQNEAQ. CDR3 loop: CASSFPGGQNQPQHF. The CDR3 DNA sequence: TGTGCCAGCAGCTTCCCAGGGGGCCAAAATCAGCCCCAGCATTTT.

The chain joins TRBV5-4 to TRBJ1-2; maybe TRBD1 (6 bases). The germline V gene has CDR1 SGHNT and CDR2 YYREEE (reference sequence). Between the trimmed V and J ends, which lost 3 bases and 0 bases, there was a span of 9 bases. The CDR3 contains 14 residues. This chain's CDR3 is CASSSWTANYGYTF. CDR3 nucleotide sequence: TGTGCCAGCAGCTCCTGGACAGCTAACTATGGCTACACCTTC.

This clonotype was seen at least ten times. V and J are TRBV7-2 and TRBJ1-2; D unresolved. CDR3 size: 15 residues. The germline V gene encodes CDR1 SGHTA and CDR2 FQGNSA. V dropped 3 bases and J dropped 4 bases, with 15 bases sitting between them. The CDR3 loop is CASSFFLGESYGYTF. For the CDR3, the DNA is TGTGCCAGCAGCTTCTTTTTGGGAGAAAGCTATGGCTACACCTTC. Supplemented by reference TRBV7-2 and TRBJ1-2, the full variable domain reads GAGVSQSPSNKVTEKGKDVELRCDPISGHTALYWYRQSLGQGLEFLIYFQGNSAPDKSGLPSDRFSAERTGGSVSTLTIQRTQQEDSAVYLCASSFFLGESYGYTFGSGTRLTVV.

The chain employs TRBV7-2 and TRBJ1-2; TRBD1 agrees at 7 bases. V dropped 5 bases and J dropped 2; count of bases not matched to a gene: 8. The germline CDR1 and CDR2 sequences are SGHTA and FQGNSA. The CDR3 sequence is 15 residues long. This chain's CDR3 is CASSGLQGINYGYTF. The CDR3 nucleotides read TGTGCCAGCAGCGGCCTACAGGGGATCAACTATGGCTACACCTTC.

The CDR3 loop is CASSFVLGVRETQYF. In DNA form, the CDR3 reads TGTGCCAGCAGCTTCGTGCTAGGGGTTCGGGAGACCCAGTACTTC. The V gene is TRBV7-2, the J gene TRBJ2-5; possible D gene TRBD1, 5 bases. The CDR3 has 15 residues. The ends were cut back, 3 bases at V and 5 bases at J, with 16 bases in the middle. From germline, CDR1 is SGHTA and CDR2 FQGNSA.

This clonotype was observed a handful of times. The rearrangement uses TRBV7-8 and TRBJ2-7; D is unresolved. V dropped 1 base and J dropped 1 base, with 5 bases sitting between them. This CDR3 has 13 amino acids. Germline CDR1 SGHVS, CDR2 FQNEAQ. CDR3 residues: CASSLERSYEQYF. The CDR3 region has the DNA TGTGCCAGCAGCTTAGAACGGTCCTACGAGCAGTACTTC. Full variable domain (rest looked up from reference TRBV7-8 and TRBJ2-7): GAGVSQSPRYKVAKRGQDVALRCDPISGHVSLFWYQQALGQGPEFLTYFQNEAQLDKSGLPSDRFFAERPEGSVSTLKIQRTQQEDSAVYLCASSLERSYEQYFGPGTRLTVT.

This sequence joins TRBV27 and TRBJ2-4; 16 bases map to TRBD2. Trimming removed 3 bases from V and 3 bases from J; junction bases left unmatched: 8. This CDR3 region has 19 residues. The germline CDR1 and CDR2 sequences are MNHEY and SMNVEV (reference sequence). Here the CDR3 DNA reads TGTGCCAGCAGTTTCGGGACTAGCGGGGGGGCCGTAGGCAAAAACATTCAGTACTTC. It encodes CASSFGTSGGAVGKNIQYF.

The rearrangement uses TRBV7-8 and TRBJ1-2; D is undetermined. The CDR3 extends over 15 amino acids. Trimming stripped 1 base from V and 3 bases from J, with 12 bases between. The germline CDR1 and CDR2 sequences are SGHVS and FQNEAQ. CDR3 bases: TGTGCCAGCAGCTTAGTCAGGAGCCGAGACTATGGCTACACCTTC. It codes for CASSLVRSRDYGYTF.

This chain connects TRBV27 to TRBJ1-5; tentative D call: TRBD1 (6 bases). Germline V CDR1 and CDR2: MNHEY, SMNVEV (reference sequence). The CDR3 is 15 amino acids. The V end was cut by 8 bases, the J end by 3 bases, with 17 bases between. The CDR3: CASRDKAFPNQPQHF. The CDR3 nucleotides are TGTGCCAGCCGGGACAAAGCTTTTCCCAATCAGCCCCAGCATTTT.